One and the same sample provided the 10 T cell receptor beta chains below, sequenced in a study of beta chain features in type 1 diabetes. Study results and limitations: There was a moderate but significant shortening of TCRB CDR3s in all four CD4+ subsets of Type 1 diabetes patients.

Isolated RNA was reverse transcribed in full, so expressed TCRB transcripts were sequenced. Repertoires were generated with immunoSEQ multiplex PCR, while TCRdb's copy carries only in-frame clones and drops some. The table lists tens of thousands of clones, approximately 69% of them singletons. Which antigens these TCRs recognize remains unknown. The sequenced sample was Tregs from blood. All receptors come from a young man with type 1 diabetes.

The chain carries TRBV7-2 and TRBJ2-1; 9 positions agree with TRBD1. Germline CDR1 SGHTA, CDR2 FQGNSA. Trimming removed 6 bases from V and 6 bases from J; junction bases left unmatched: 12. The CDR3 sequence is 16 residues long. CDR3 amino acids: CASSRPGQGPSNEQFF. The CDR3 DNA follows: TGTGCCAGCAGTCGACCGGGACAGGGCCCCTCCAATGAGCAGTTCTTC.

The chain carries TRBV2 and TRBJ1-2, with D possibly TRBD1 on 6 matching bases. The CDR3 loop spans 15 amino acids. Trimming pared 1 base from V and 8 bases from J, leaving 17 bases between. Germline V gives CDR1 SNHLY, CDR2 FYNNEI. CDR3 coding DNA: TGTGCCAGCAGTGAAGAGAGGGGGACAATCCAAGGCTACACCTTC. Translation gives CASSEERGTIQGYTF. The complete variable domain, with remaining parts taken from reference TRBV2 and TRBJ1-2, reads EPEVTQTPSHQVTQMGQEVILRCVPISNHLYFYWYRQILGQKVEFLVSFYNNEISEKSEIFDDQFSVERPDGSNFTLKIRSTKLEDSAMYFCASSEERGTIQGYTFGSGTRLTVV.

The chain couples TRBV29-1 to TRBJ2-2; D might be TRBD1 (5 bases). V lost 5 bases and J 1 base, leaving 5 bases between the germline ends. Per the germline V gene, CDR1 is SQVTM and CDR2 is ANQGSEA. CDR3 length: 12 residues. The CDR3 reads CSVQGNTGELFF. The CDR3 nucleotides read TGCAGCGTTCAGGGGAACACCGGGGAGCTGTTTTTT.

The chain carries TRBV7-9 and TRBJ1-2; a weak D match, TRBD1 (5 bases). The V end lost 5 bases, the J end lost 5 bases, and 15 bases lay between the germline ends. Germline CDR1 reads SEHNR; CDR2 reads FQNEAQ (reference sequence). The CDR3 sequence is 14 residues long. This CDR3 reads CASSPFLGLYGYTF. In nucleotides, the CDR3 is TGTGCCAGCAGCCCCTTTTTGGGACTGTATGGCTACACCTTC.

The gene calls are TRBV30 and TRBJ2-5, with 9 bases identical to TRBD1. The CDR3 is 13 residues long. Trimming took 0 bases from V and 7 from J; bases not matched to a gene: 3. The V gene's germline CDR1 is GTSNPN and CDR2 SVGIG (reference sequence). Here the CDR3 reads CAWSVQDRGTQYF. The CDR3 bases are TGTGCCTGGAGTGTTCAGGACAGGGGGACCCAGTACTTC.

The rearrangement links TRBV5-1 to TRBJ1-1; 10 bases fit TRBD1. This CDR3 has 19 residues. Germline V gives CDR1 SGHRS, CDR2 YFSETQ. V was clipped by 3 bases and J by 0 bases; unmatched bases: 14. The CDR3 is CASSSGQGSPSVMNTEAFF. In nucleotides, the CDR3 is TGCGCCAGCAGCTCGGGACAGGGGTCGCCATCGGTAATGAACACTGAAGCTTTCTTT.

This clone was seen a handful of times. V and J are TRBV2 and TRBJ2-7, with a tentative D call TRBD1 (5 bases). Trimming stripped 7 bases from V and 2 bases from J, with 18 bases between. The CDR3 extends over 15 amino acids. Germline CDR1 and CDR2: SNHLY and FYNNEI. CDR3 sequence reads: CASTPRRGVTYEQYF. In DNA form, the CDR3 reads TGTGCCAGCACCCCGCGAAGGGGCGTTACCTACGAGCAGTACTTC.

Only one count was recorded for this clone. V and J are TRBV30 and TRBJ2-2; unclear D gene. V lost 1 base and J lost 6, with 9 bases in between. CDR3 length: 13 amino acids. CDR1 GTSNPN and CDR2 SVGIG come from the germline V gene (reference sequence). The CDR3 region has the DNA TGTGCCTGGAGTGGGCAGTTGGCCGGGGAGCTGTTTTTT. It is translated as CAWSGQLAGELFF.

The V gene is TRBV2, the J gene TRBJ2-7, with 7 bases aligning to TRBD2. Germline loops: CDR1 SNHLY, CDR2 FYNNEI. J was trimmed by 5 bases and V by 7 bases; bases with no gene match: 11. The CDR3 contains 14 residues. CDR3 DNA: TGTGCCAGCAACCTCCTGGGGGGGGATCACGAGCAGTACTTC. This gives the protein CASNLLGGDHEQYF.

The genes are TRBV11-2 and TRBJ1-4; D perhaps matches TRBD1 (6 bases). Looked up from germline, CDR1 is SGHAT and CDR2 is FQNNGV. The CDR3 is 15 amino acids. V gave up 2 bases and J gave up 8 bases, with 15 bases separating them. The CDR3 DNA reads as TGTGCCAGCAGCTTACTACGGGGAGGGGGAGAAAAACTGTTTTTT. This codes for CASSLLRGGGEKLFF.